The source of this T cell receptor (beta chain) is a study of CD8 T cells in ankylosing spondylitis. Study results and limitations: Earlier literature documents some of the motif variants in reactive arthritis synovial fluid and blood. Characteristic of ankylosing spondylitis blood, it appeared, was a TCR beta motif comprising roughly eight highly homologous variants.

With 5 bases removed from V and 1 base from J, the gap between germline ends came to 9 bases. The germline V gene encodes CDR1 SGHAT and CDR2 FQNNGV. CDR3 length: 13 residues. Researchers built TCR beta libraries using quantitative 5'-RACE with molecular barcodes. TCRdb re-called the 5' RACE reads through MiXCR, storing one row per CDR3 protein. The profile shows 250,000 or so distinct CDR3 sequences, roughly 18% of them singletons. Of note for this clonotype: As yet, its antigen is unknown.

The chain joins TRBV11-2 to TRBJ2-7; D gene unclear. The sequenced sample was blood, either unsorted or a sorted T cell fraction (not recorded which). The TCR comes from a male donor with ankylosing spondylitis or in good health (not recorded which). The CDR3 nucleotides are TGTGCCAGCAGCCCTCTCGCGTCCTACGAGCAGTACTTC. Protein: CASSPLASYEQYF.